The 29 T cell receptor beta chains below all came from one sample that was sequenced in a study of blood T cell repertoires in COVID-19 (TCRdb year 2020). Library prep was done by the immunoSEQ multiplex PCR assay. TCRdb re-hosts the immuneACCESS table, in-frame sequences only. Its copies lack some clones; in the studies checked, an unresolved V gene accounts for under half of them, and the cause for the rest is not known. The sample table shows under 150,000 clones, and around 81% are seen once. Nearly 3% of the sample is in the top ten clones. The sequenced sample was peripheral blood. The source is a woman aged 35 to 49 with active or convalescent COVID-19.

This clone was observed once. The chain recombines TRBV7-9 with TRBJ2-3, with 7 bases fitting TRBD1. After removal of 7 bases from V and 3 bases from J, the junction contained 4 bases not matched to a gene. CDR3 length: 13 residues. Per the germline V gene, CDR1 is SEHNR and CDR2 is FQNEAQ (reference sequence). The CDR3, as DNA: TGTGCCAGCAACCCAGGGGGTACAGATACGCAGTATTTT. Translating gives CASNPGGTDTQYF. The variable domain in full, with the rest retrieved from reference TRBV7-9 and TRBJ2-3, is DTGVSQNPRHKITKRGQNVTFRCDPISEHNRLYWYRQTLGQGPEFLTYFQNEAQLEKSRLLSDRFSAERPKGSFSTLEIQRTEQGDSAMYLCASNPGGTDTQYFGPGTRLTVL.

The chain carries TRBV28 and TRBJ1-2; possibly TRBD1 for D (6 bases). Trimming cost V 8 bases and J 8 bases, with 21 bases left between them. Germline V gene sequence: CDR1 MDHEN, CDR2 SYDVKM. This CDR3 spans 14 amino acids. The CDR3 region has the DNA TGTGCCAGCCTGCCCCCGGGGGGCGCGAAAGGCTACACCTTC. It codes for CASLPPGGAKGYTF.

This sequence joins TRBV13 and TRBJ1-5, with 7 nucleotides matching TRBD1. This CDR3 has 14 residues. Germline V gene sequence: CDR1 PRHDT, CDR2 FYEKMQ (reference sequence). Trimming took 4 bases from V and 2 from J; bases not matched to a gene: 2. The CDR3 DNA reads as TGTGCCAGCAGCTACGGACAGGGCAATCAGCCCCAGCATTTT. Amino acids: CASSYGQGNQPQHF.

J is TRBJ2-6 and V is TRBV11-2, with D hard to call. CDR3 length: 16 amino acids. Trimming pared 2 bases from V and 0 bases from J, leaving 8 bases between. Germline V CDR1 and CDR2: SGHAT, FQNNGV. The CDR3 here is CASSLSPVSGANVLTF. CDR3 nucleotides: TGTGCCAGCAGCTTATCCCCGGTCTCTGGGGCCAACGTCCTGACTTTC.

The chain recombines TRBV13 with TRBJ1-6; 7 bases are a match to TRBD1. The CDR3 spans 14 residues. CDR1 PRHDT and CDR2 FYEKMQ come from the germline V gene (reference sequence). With 5 bases clipped from V and 10 bases from J, the junction kept 8 bases outside the gene matches. The CDR3 region has the DNA TGTGCCAGCAGCCGTAGAGGGGGCGGGTCACCCCTCCACTTT. This sequence encodes CASSRRGGGSPLHF. The whole variable domain, remainder taken from reference TRBV13 and TRBJ1-6, is AAGVIQSPRHLIKEKRETATLKCYPIPRHDTVYWYQQGPGQDPQFLISFYEKMQSDKGSIPDRFSAQQFSDYHSELNMSSLELGDSALYFCASSRRGGGSPLHFGNGTRLTVT.

The rearrangement joins TRBV12-3 or TRBV12-4 to TRBJ1-4, with D maybe TRBD1 (6 bases). This CDR3 is 13 amino acids long. Trimming removed 3 bases from V and 7 bases from J, with 9 bases in between. The CDR3 DNA follows: TGTGCCAGCAGTTTTAAACAGGGTGAAAAACTGTTTTTT. Its translation is CASSFKQGEKLFF.

This chain uses TRBV28 with TRBJ1-6; D is unclear. CDR1 and CDR2 from the germline V gene are MDHEN and SYDVKM. V lost 6 bases, J lost 0 bases, and 9 bases lay in between. CDR3 length equals 15 residues. In nucleotides, the CDR3 is TGTGCCAGCAGAAAGGGAGGCTCCTATAATTCACCCCTCCACTTT. Its protein is CASRKGGSYNSPLHF.

The gene calls are TRBV10-1 and TRBJ2-7; 8 bases fit TRBD1. The CDR3 is 15 residues long. Trimming took 6 bases from V and 4 from J; bases not matched to a gene: 11. The V gene's germline CDR1 is WNHNN and CDR2 SYGVQD (reference sequence). The CDR3 protein is CASSPGQGLAYEQYF. DNA of the CDR3: TGCGCCAGCAGCCCCGGACAGGGCCTGGCGTACGAGCAGTACTTC.

This chain uses TRBV19 with TRBJ1-5, with D perhaps matching TRBD1 (6 bases). The germline gives CDR1 LNHDA, CDR2 SQIVND (reference sequence). The CDR3 runs 12 residues. V was trimmed by 10 bases and J by 11 bases, leaving 18 bases between them. CDR3 region: CATRTGSRAQHF. CDR3 coding DNA: TGTGCCACCCGCACAGGGAGCAGGGCCCAGCATTTT.

The rearrangement uses TRBV12-3 or TRBV12-4 and TRBJ1-5; no reliable D call. The length of the CDR3 is 13 residues. V lost 3 bases and J 4 bases, leaving 7 bases between the germline ends. DNA of the CDR3: TGTGCCAGCAGTTTGGCGGGGAATCAGCCCCAGCATTTT. It specifies CASSLAGNQPQHF.

The chain has TRBV13 and TRBJ1-2; 7 bases are shared with TRBD1. The CDR3 contains 14 residues. Per the germline V gene, CDR1 is PRHDT and CDR2 is FYEKMQ (reference sequence). V was clipped by 0 bases and J by 4 bases; unmatched bases: 2. CDR3 loop: CASSLGGQAYGYTF. In DNA, the CDR3 is TGTGCCAGCAGCTTAGGAGGACAGGCCTATGGCTACACCTTC. Full variable domain (missing parts from reference TRBV13 and TRBJ1-2): AAGVIQSPRHLIKEKRETATLKCYPIPRHDTVYWYQQGPGQDPQFLISFYEKMQSDKGSIPDRFSAQQFSDYHSELNMSSLELGDSALYFCASSLGGQAYGYTFGSGTRLTVV.

The V call is TRBV6-6, the J call TRBJ1-6; perhaps TRBD1 as D (6 bases). V was pared by 0 bases and J by 7 bases, with 13 bases between. The CDR3 has 16 amino acids. Germline V gene data show CDR1 as MNHNY and CDR2 as SVGAGI (reference sequence). CDR3 sequence reads: CASSYSPRGGNSPLHF. Written as DNA, the CDR3 is TGTGCCAGCAGTTACTCACCCAGGGGCGGGAATTCACCCCTCCACTTT.

This rearrangement joins TRBV7-9 to TRBJ2-3; 9 nucleotides agree with TRBD2. Unmatched junction bases numbered 3, after V lost 5 bases and J lost 6 bases. The germline V gene has CDR1 SEHNR and CDR2 FQNEAQ (reference sequence). The CDR3 contains 13 residues. In DNA, the CDR3 is TGTGCCAGCAGCGGAGCGGGGGGCGATACGCAGTATTTT. Encoded protein: CASSGAGGDTQYF.

This chain links TRBV29-1 with TRBJ1-2; the match to TRBD1 covers 7 bases. With 8 bases clipped from V and 3 bases from J, the junction kept 18 bases outside the gene matches. This CDR3 is 16 amino acids long. Germline lookup yields CDR1 SQVTM and CDR2 ANQGSEA. The CDR3 region is CSSRRTGSSWDYGYTF. In DNA form, the CDR3 reads TGCAGCTCAAGGCGGACAGGCTCTTCTTGGGACTATGGCTACACCTTC.

CDR3 amino acids: CASSLAGGTGGNQPQHF. CDR3 nucleotides: TGTGCCAGCAGCTTAGCGGGAGGGACAGGGGGCAATCAGCCCCAGCATTTT. The rearrangement uses TRBV7-9 and TRBJ1-5, with TRBD1 matching over 10 bases. CDR1 SEHNR and CDR2 FQNEAQ come from the germline V gene (reference sequence). The CDR3 is 17 residues long. The trim removed 0 bases at V and 2 bases at J, leaving 4 bases unmatched.

The chain has TRBV2 and TRBJ1-5; TRBD1 is a possible D gene (5 bases). V lost 0 bases to trimming and J lost 4 bases, with 13 bases between them. Germline-derived CDR1 and CDR2 are SNHLY and FYNNEI. This CDR3 is built from 16 residues. CDR3 amino acids: CASSEALRGGNQPQHF. The DNA of the CDR3 is TGTGCCAGCAGTGAAGCGCTTCGCGGGGGTAATCAGCCCCAGCATTTT. The entire variable domain, with the rest obtained from reference TRBV2 and TRBJ1-5, is as follows: EPEVTQTPSHQVTQMGQEVILRCVPISNHLYFYWYRQILGQKVEFLVSFYNNEISEKSEIFDDQFSVERPDGSNFTLKIRSTKLEDSAMYFCASSEALRGGNQPQHFGDGTRLSIL.

The chain employs TRBV27 and TRBJ1-5; 8 nucleotides line up with TRBD1. The CDR3 runs to 17 residues. J was trimmed by 2 bases and V by 4 bases; bases with no gene match: 10. Germline V gives CDR1 MNHEY, CDR2 SMNVEV (reference sequence). The CDR3 bases are TGTGCCAGCAGTTCCGCTTCAGGGGGCGCGGGCAATCAGCCCCAGCATTTT. Its translation is CASSSASGGAGNQPQHF.

The CDR3 DNA follows: TGTGCCAGCAGCGTAGGACAGGGAGGTTCACCCCTCCACTTT. The encoded protein is CASSVGQGGSPLHF. The chain combines TRBV9 with TRBJ1-6; 7 bases match TRBD1. V trimming: 0 bases; J trimming: 9 bases; junction bases outside the gene matches: 3. The CDR3 length is 14 residues. Germline-derived CDR1 and CDR2 are SGDLS and YYNGEE.

The rearrangement links TRBV14 to TRBJ2-1; possibly TRBD2 for D (6 bases). V was clipped by 1 base and J by 5 bases, with 9 bases between them. CDR3 length equals 14 residues. Germline-derived CDR1 and CDR2 are SGHDN and FVKESK. The CDR3 sequence: CASSQGLVNNEQFF. CDR3 nucleotides: TGTGCCAGCAGCCAAGGACTAGTGAACAATGAGCAGTTCTTC.

The CDR3 DNA reads as TGTGCCAGCAGCCCAACCTCCGGGACAGGGGCAAATGGCTACACCTTC. Residues: CASSPTSGTGANGYTF. The genes are TRBV7-9 and TRBJ1-2; 10 bases map to TRBD1. Losses at the gene ends were 5 bases for V and 6 bases for J; bases not matched to a gene: 12. The germline gives CDR1 SEHNR, CDR2 FQNEAQ (reference sequence). The CDR3 is 16 residues long.

The gene calls are TRBV12-3 or TRBV12-4 and TRBJ1-1; D gene ambiguous. V lost 8 bases and J 11 bases, leaving 12 bases between the germline ends. The CDR3 is 10 amino acids. CDR3 region: CASFLGRAFF. Here the CDR3 DNA reads TGTGCCAGCTTTCTCGGGAGGGCTTTCTTT.

The J gene is TRBJ2-4, the V gene TRBV15, with TRBD1 matching 10 bases. CDR3 size: 18 residues. In germline, CDR1 is LNHNV, CDR2 YYDKDF (reference sequence). The V segment lost 0 bases and the J segment 0 bases; nucleotides outside the gene matches: 5. CDR3 residues: CATSRDGDRGRAKNIQYF. The CDR3 bases are TGTGCCACCAGCAGAGATGGGGACAGGGGCCGAGCCAAAAACATTCAGTACTTC.

This chain uses TRBV28 with TRBJ2-7; 9 nucleotides align to TRBD2. CDR3 length: 13 residues. Trimming at V came to 7 bases and at J to 3 bases, leaving 4 bases not matched to a gene. Germline-derived CDR1 and CDR2 are MDHEN and SYDVKM. The DNA for the CDR3 is TGTGCCAGCACCCCTAGCGGGAACTACGAGCAGTACTTC. As protein: CASTPSGNYEQYF.

This clone was counted between two and nine times. The gene calls are TRBV11-2 and TRBJ1-2, with D possibly TRBD1 on 6 matching bases. Trimming took 1 base from V and 3 from J, leaving 6 bases between them. Germline V lookup: CDR1 SGHAT, CDR2 FQNNGV. CDR3 length: 13 amino acids. CDR3 in DNA: TGTGCCAGCAGCTTAGGGACAGACTATGGCTACACCTTC. Protein sequence: CASSLGTDYGYTF.

This chain connects TRBV28 to TRBJ1-2; tentatively, D is TRBD1 (6 bases). With 10 bases removed from V and 5 bases from J, the gap between germline ends came to 17 bases. The germline V gene encodes CDR1 MDHEN and CDR2 SYDVKM. The length of the CDR3 is 13 residues. CDR3 sequence reads: CAITGTPLYGYTF. The CDR3 nucleotides are TGTGCCATCACCGGGACACCCCTTTATGGCTACACCTTC.

The CDR3 region is CASSLGGSLSYEQYF. The CDR3 bases are TGTGCCAGCAGCTTGGGGGGGAGTTTATCCTACGAGCAGTACTTC. This chain uses TRBV7-2 with TRBJ2-7; 7 nucleotides align to TRBD2. After removal of 3 bases from V and 1 base from J, the junction contained 6 bases not matched to a gene. The CDR3 sequence is 15 residues long. Germline V CDR1 and CDR2: SGHTA, FQGNSA.

This sequence joins TRBV6-5 and TRBJ2-7; 10 bases line up with TRBD1. This CDR3 contains 16 residues. From germline, CDR1 is MNHEY and CDR2 SVGAGI. Losses at the gene ends were 2 bases for V and 4 bases for J; bases not matched to a gene: 8. The CDR3 loop reads CASSYRTGGFSYEQYF. CDR3 in DNA: TGTGCCAGCAGTTACCGGACAGGGGGGTTTTCGTACGAGCAGTACTTC.

The rearrangement uses TRBV4-3 and TRBJ1-2; TRBD1 matches at 8 bases. Germline V gene data show CDR1 as LGHNA and CDR2 as YSLEER. The CDR3 is made up of 15 amino acids. Trimming cost V 0 bases and J 9 bases; bases outside gene matches: 9. The CDR3 DNA follows: TGCGCCAGCAGCCAAGATCCCGGACAGGGTGGTCGCTACACCTTC. This sequence encodes CASSQDPGQGGRYTF.

The chain is built from TRBV11-2 and TRBJ1-2; perhaps TRBD1 as D (5 bases). Germline V gene sequence: CDR1 SGHAT, CDR2 FQNNGV. This CDR3 spans 13 amino acids. V lost 8 bases, J lost 0 bases, and 10 bases lay in between. The CDR3, as DNA: TGTGCCAGCGGGGGGAGCTCTAACTATGGCTACACCTTC. This gives the protein CASGGSSNYGYTF.